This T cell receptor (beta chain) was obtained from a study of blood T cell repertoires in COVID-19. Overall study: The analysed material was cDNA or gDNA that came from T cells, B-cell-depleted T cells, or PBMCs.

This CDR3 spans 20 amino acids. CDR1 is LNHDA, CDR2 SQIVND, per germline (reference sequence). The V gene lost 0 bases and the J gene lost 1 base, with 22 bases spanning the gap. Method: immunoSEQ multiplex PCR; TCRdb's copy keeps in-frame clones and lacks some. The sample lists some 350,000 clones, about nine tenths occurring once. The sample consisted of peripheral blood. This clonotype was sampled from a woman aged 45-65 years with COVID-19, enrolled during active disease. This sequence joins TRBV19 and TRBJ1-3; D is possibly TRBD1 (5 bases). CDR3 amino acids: CASSIDLRGGATLSGNTIYF. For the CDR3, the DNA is TGTGCCAGTAGTATAGATCTCCGGGGCGGGGCTACCCTATCTGGAAACACCATATATTTT.